Each of the 18 T cell receptor beta chains below was sequenced from the same sample in a study of tumor-infiltrating lymphocytes in primary liver carcinoma. Germline DNA was extracted alongside blood RNA, which was obtained from unsorted whole blood. Using a constant-region primer together with ProtoScript II reverse transcriptase, TCR beta cDNA was made from approximately 500 ng of total RNA. Libraries of TCR beta came from three nested multiplex PCR rounds with slightly modified ARM-PCR. TRBV1-TRBV30 forward and Cbeta reverse primers drove the first two approximately 11-cycle rounds. One entry per CDR3 protein, called by TCRdb with MiXCR from the multiplex PCR reads. The data contain 310,000 or so distinct CDR3 sequences, about 65% of them singletons. Sequencing was done on a sample of peripheral blood. These receptors originate from a man aged 35 to 55 with primary liver carcinoma and hepatitis B virus infection.

This clonotype was detected once. Being one base from a much bigger clone, this may be a read error. The chain's CDR3 is CAGSDGGWEQYF. The CDR3 region has the DNA TGTGCCGGCAGTGACGGGGGGTGGGAGCAGTACTTC. The V and J genes are TRBV6-1 and TRBJ2-7, with 7 nucleotides matching TRBD2. This CDR3 contains 12 residues. CDR1 and CDR2 from the germline V gene are MNHNS and SASEGT.

To note about this clonotype: Just one base apart from a much larger clone, this may be a read error. The V and J genes are TRBV10-2 and TRBJ2-7; D uncertain. The CDR3 has 12 residues. Trimming took off 3 bases at V and 3 bases at J, with 6 bases between the two ends. Germline V gives CDR1 WSHSY, CDR2 SAAADI. The CDR3, as DNA: TGCGCCAGCAGTGACCATAACTACGAGCAGTACTTC. Amino acids: CASSDHNYEQYF.

This clonotype appeared a single time. At one of its ends the junction is not consistent with the germline gene, which may arise from a read error. The V and J genes are TRBV6-2 or TRBV6-3 and TRBJ2-3; 12 bases agree with TRBD2. CDR1 is MNHEY, CDR2 SVGEGT, per germline. The CDR3 loop spans 16 amino acids. The CDR3 sequence: CTSSSSSGRAKDTQYF. DNA for the CDR3: TGTACCAGCAGTTCATCTAGCGGGAGGGCCAAAGATACGCAGTATTTT.

At least ten counts were recorded for this clonotype. This chain connects TRBV11-1 to TRBJ1-1; D remains unclear. V shed 8 bases and J shed 2 bases, with 12 bases lying between them. Germline CDR1 is SGHAT and CDR2 is FQDESV (reference sequence). The CDR3 covers 13 residues. In DNA form, the CDR3 reads TGTGCCAGCGGCCACGGGCGAAACACTGAAGCTTTCTTT. Residues: CASGHGRNTEAFF.

To note about this clonotype: A single base separates this from a much larger clone, so it may be a read error. V and J are TRBV11-3 and TRBJ2-1, with 10 bases fitting TRBD1. Germline V gives CDR1 SGHNT, CDR2 YENEEA. V lost 5 bases to trimming and J lost 6 bases; unmatched junction nucleotides: 4. The CDR3 extends over 14 amino acids. The CDR3 nucleotides read TGTGCCAGCAGCCTCAGGACAGGGGGCAATGAGCAGTTCTTC. Protein product: CASSLRTGGNEQFF.

CDR3: CASSGGQENTEAFF. The CDR3 DNA follows: TGTGCCAGCAGCGGGGGACAGGAGAACACTGAAGCTTTCTTT. This chain links TRBV7-9 with TRBJ1-1; 8 nucleotides match TRBD1. V trimming: 5 bases; J trimming: 1 base; junction bases outside the gene matches: 3. Germline V gene lookup returns CDR1 SEHNR and CDR2 FQNEAQ (reference sequence). This CDR3 is 14 amino acids long.

The rearrangement uses TRBV5-1 and TRBJ1-2, with D tentatively TRBD1 (6 bases). The CDR3 runs 14 residues. CDR1 SGHRS and CDR2 YFSETQ come from the germline V gene. V lost 3 bases and J 8 bases, leaving 17 bases between the germline ends. The CDR3 bases are TGCGCCAGCAGCTCGCCGGGACCCCAGGGGGGCTACACCTTC. Encoded protein: CASSSPGPQGGYTF.

This clonotype has a count of ten or more. V is TRBV5-4 and J is TRBJ1-1; TRBD1 is a possible D gene (5 bases). Germline V gene sequence: CDR1 SGHNT, CDR2 YYREEE (reference sequence). V was pared by 5 bases and J by 7 bases, with 9 bases between. This CDR3 spans 11 amino acids. The CDR3 DNA reads as TGTGCCAGCAGTTTTGGGGGTGAAGCTTTCTTT. It encodes CASSFGGEAFF.

In the case of this clonotype: A much bigger clone sits one base away, suggesting this may be a read error. This chain uses TRBV6-2 or TRBV6-3 with TRBJ2-1, with a possible D match to TRBD1 (6 bases). Germline CDR1 MNHEY, CDR2 SVGEGT. The CDR3 is made up of 15 amino acids. CDR3 loop: CTSSIPPGAYNEQFF. The CDR3 region has the DNA TGTACCAGCAGCATCCCACCAGGGGCCTACAATGAGCAGTTCTTC.

In the case of this clonotype: A clone one base away is much larger, so this may be a read error. Given the absence of the conserved phenylalanine or tryptophan at the CDR3 end, a read error is likely. CDR3 protein: CASSPQPGGEQYL. DNA for the CDR3: TGCGCCAGCAGCCCTCAACCTGGGGGCGAGCAGTACTTA. This chain connects TRBV4-3 to TRBJ2-7; TRBD1 or TRBD2 may be the D gene (5 bases each). The V gene's germline CDR1 is LGHNA and CDR2 YSLEER. The CDR3 is made up of 13 amino acids. V was shortened by 4 bases and J by 6 bases, with 13 bases between the two germline ends.

Details on this clonotype: Germline and junction disagree at one end, which may indicate a read error. The rearrangement uses TRBV11-2 and TRBJ2-4; D gene unclear. The CDR3 extends over 18 amino acids. Germline assignment: CDR1 SGHAT and CDR2 FQNNGV. CDR3 in amino acids: CASSPRLGLAVPKNIQYF. In DNA, the CDR3 is TGTGCCAGCAGCCCAAGATTGGGATTGGCAGTACCCAAAAACATTCAATACTTC.

As for this clonotype: This may stem from a read error, because a much larger clone lies one nucleotide away. The V and J genes are TRBV29-1 and TRBJ1-2; tentative D call: TRBD1 (5 bases). The germline V gene has CDR1 SQVTM and CDR2 ANQGSEA. CDR3 size: 12 residues. Trimming removed 7 bases at V and 3 bases at J, with 12 bases between. CDR3: CSAGDGDYGYTF. Written as DNA, the CDR3 is TGCAGCGCCGGGGACGGGGACTATGGCTACACCTTC. The whole variable domain, filled in from reference TRBV29-1 and TRBJ1-2, reads SAVISQKPSRDICQRGTSLTIQCQVDSQVTMMFWYRQQPGQSLTLIATANQGSEATYESGFVIDKFPISRPNLTFSTLTVSNMSPEDSSIYLCSAGDGDYGYTFGSGTRLTVV.

Details on this clonotype: An end of the junction does not agree with germline; a read error may underlie this. The chain employs TRBV6-5 and TRBJ2-7, with TRBD1 matching over 7 bases. Germline CDR1 and CDR2: MNHEY and SVGAGI. This CDR3 is 16 amino acids long. DNA for the CDR3: TGTGCCAACAGTTACCTGACAGGGAAGATGAGGTACGAGCAGTACTTC. Protein product: CANSYLTGKMRYEQYF.

This chain links TRBV7-2 with TRBJ2-1; 7 nucleotides align to TRBD2. V was clipped by 0 bases and J by 9 bases; unmatched bases: 11. Germline CDR1 reads SGHTA; CDR2 reads FQGNSA. There are 16 residues in the CDR3. CDR3 amino acids: CASSLAVLAVAGEQFF. Here the CDR3 DNA reads TGTGCCAGCAGCTTAGCGGTCCTAGCGGTAGCGGGTGAGCAGTTCTTC.

This clonotype was observed at least ten times. The J gene is TRBJ2-7, the V gene TRBV29-1, with 8 bases fitting TRBD1. Germline V gene data show CDR1 as SQVTM and CDR2 as ANQGSEA. The CDR3 totals 12 residues. Trimming removed 4 bases from V and 3 bases from J; junction bases left unmatched: 2. This CDR3 is CSVVGQGYEQYF. The CDR3, as DNA: TGCAGCGTTGTTGGACAGGGCTACGAGCAGTACTTC.

The chain has TRBV11-2 and TRBJ2-1; 8 nucleotides align to TRBD1. V lost 5 bases to trimming and J lost 9 bases; unmatched junction nucleotides: 6. Germline CDR1 SGHAT, CDR2 FQNNGV. The CDR3 consists of 13 residues. CDR3 DNA sequence: TGTGCCAGCAGCCCCGACAGGGGATTTGAGCAGTTCTTC. This codes for CASSPDRGFEQFF.

Details on this clonotype: Compared with germline, one end of the junction differs, possibly owing to a read error. This chain connects TRBV11-3 to TRBJ1-4; D is possibly TRBD1 (5 bases). The germline V gene encodes CDR1 SGHNT and CDR2 YENEEA. The CDR3 sequence is 16 residues long. The CDR3 region has the DNA TGTGCCATCAGCCTCCAGGCGGGGGAGTCGGTTGAAAAACTGTTTTTT. It codes for CAISLQAGESVEKLFF.

V and J are TRBV11-2 and TRBJ2-7; 12 bases align to TRBD2. Per the germline V gene, CDR1 is SGHAT and CDR2 is FQNNGV. The CDR3 has 17 amino acids. The ends lost 5 bases at V and 3 bases at J; junction bases unmatched: 11. In nucleotides, the CDR3 is TGTGCCAGCAGCCCCCCCCCAACTAGCGGGAGGCACTACGAGCAGTACTTC. Translation gives CASSPPPTSGRHYEQYF.